This is a list of T cell receptor beta chains from one sample in a study of shared clonotypes between healthy human individuals. Profiling relied on immunoSEQ multiplex PCR, and the TCRdb table lists in-frame clones only, not all of them. The sample gives about 2.4 million clones, approximately 94% of which show up once; about 0.38% is in the top ten. Source material: naive CD4+ T cells from PBMCs. These receptors all stem from a man aged 18 to 30 in good health. Some clones in this sample may be carry-over from other donors' samples. Both conserved end residues are part of each CDR3. The D gene is left open where the match is weak. Clone size is stated in some rows and not others, as once, few, many or a class when expanded.

size: .; length: 15; V: TRBV30; J: TRBJ1-1; D: .; CDR3: CAAPVRDHMNTEAFF; DNA: TGTGCCGCCCCGGTGAGGGACCACATGAACACTGAAGCTTTCTTT
size: .; length: 16; V: TRBV27; J: TRBJ1-4; D: .; CDR3: CASSVNREVANEKLFF; DNA: TGTGCCAGCAGTGTCAACAGGGAGGTGGCTAATGAAAAACTGTTTTTT
size: .; length: 13; V: TRBV18; J: TRBJ2-1; D: TRBD1; CDR3: CASSLGQANEQFF; DNA: TGTGCCAGCTCACTCGGACAGGCGAATGAGCAGTTCTTC
size: .; length: 15; V: TRBV9; J: TRBJ1-5; D: .; CDR3: CASSANPNLYQPQHF; DNA: TGTGCCAGCAGCGCGAACCCCAATCTATATCAGCCCCAGCATTTT
size: .; length: 12; V: TRBV5-4; J: TRBJ2-7; D: .; CDR3: CASSPLAGSQYF; DNA: TGTGCCAGCAGCCCCTTGGCAGGATCGCAGTACTTC
size: .; length: 15; V: TRBV19; J: TRBJ1-1; D: .; CDR3: CASSTPNGFGTEAFF; DNA: TGTGCCAGTAGTACCCCCAATGGTTTCGGCACTGAAGCTTTCTTT
size: .; length: 15; V: TRBV28; J: TRBJ2-7; D: TRBD1; CDR3: CASRRWRDRAYEQYF; DNA: TGTGCCAGCAGACGCTGGCGGGACAGGGCCTACGAGCAGTACTTC
size: .; length: 16; V: TRBV5-1; J: TRBJ2-3; D: TRBD2; CDR3: CASSFGTSGYTDTQYF; DNA: TGCGCCAGCAGCTTCGGGACTAGCGGTTACACAGATACGCAGTATTTT
size: .; length: 14; V: TRBV7-2; J: TRBJ1-3; D: .; CDR3: CASTLRSSGNTIYF; DNA: TGTGCCAGCACCCTCCGGAGCTCTGGAAACACCATATATTTT
size: few; length: 14; V: TRBV7-8; J: TRBJ2-1; D: .; CDR3: CASNRDRISNEQFF; DNA: TGTGCCAGCAACCGGGACCGGATAAGCAATGAGCAGTTCTTC
size: once; length: 13; V: TRBV9; J: TRBJ1-1; D: .; CDR3: CASSSTPHSEAFF; DNA: TGTGCCAGCAGCTCCACGCCCCACTCTGAAGCTTTCTTT
size: .; length: 17; V: TRBV25-1; J: TRBJ2-5; D: TRBD2; CDR3: CASSSTYGREKQETQYF; DNA: TGTGCCAGCAGCTCCACTTACGGGAGGGAAAAACAAGAGACCCAGTACTTC
size: .; length: 15; V: TRBV4-2; J: TRBJ2-1; D: TRBD2; CDR3: CASSLTGGPSNEQFF; DNA: TGTGCCAGCAGCCTAACGGGAGGGCCGAGCAATGAGCAGTTCTTC
size: .; length: 15; V: TRBV5-1; J: TRBJ2-3; D: .; CDR3: CASRPTGTRGDTQYF; DNA: TGCGCCAGCAGACCAACCGGGACTCGAGGAGATACGCAGTATTTT
size: .; length: 16; V: TRBV5-1; J: TRBJ2-7; D: .; CDR3: CASSLAARAEPYEQYF; DNA: TGCGCCAGCAGCTTGGCCGCGAGGGCCGAACCCTACGAGCAGTACTTC
size: .; length: 17; V: TRBV27; J: TRBJ1-5; D: .; CDR3: CASSRPPGSTGEQPQHF; DNA: TGTGCCAGCAGTCGGCCCCCGGGAAGCACGGGGGAGCAGCCCCAGCATTTT
size: .; length: 13; V: TRBV5-1; J: TRBJ2-1; D: .; CDR3: CATNRGPGDEQFF; DNA: TGCGCCACCAACCGAGGACCTGGTGATGAGCAGTTCTTC
size: .; length: 14; V: TRBV27; J: TRBJ2-1; D: .; CDR3: CASRNPSYYNEQFF; DNA: TGTGCCAGCCGAAACCCGTCTTACTACAATGAGCAGTTCTTC
size: .; length: 13; V: TRBV10-1; J: TRBJ2-7; D: .; CDR3: CASSPDSSGEQYF; DNA: TGCGCCAGCAGTCCTGACTCCTCGGGGGAGCAGTACTTC
size: .; length: 15; V: TRBV10-3; J: TRBJ2-1; D: TRBD2; CDR3: CAISGLAGGDNEQFF; DNA: TGTGCCATCAGTGGACTAGCGGGGGGGGACAATGAGCAGTTCTTC
size: .; length: 14; V: TRBV11-1; J: TRBJ2-5; D: .; CDR3: CASSSVLIQETQYF; DNA: TGTGCCAGCAGCTCGGTCCTCATCCAAGAGACCCAGTACTTC
size: few; length: 15; V: TRBV6-6; J: TRBJ1-1; D: TRBD1; CDR3: CASSPGQGGYTEAFF; DNA: TGTGCCAGCAGTCCGGGACAGGGAGGGTACACTGAAGCTTTCTTT
size: .; length: 13; V: TRBV7-3; J: TRBJ2-3; D: TRBD2; CDR3: CASSPGLADTQYF; DNA: TGTGCCAGCAGCCCCGGACTAGCGGATACGCAGTATTTT
size: .; length: 15; V: TRBV6-5; J: TRBJ2-3; D: .; CDR3: CASSYSGGRGDTQYF; DNA: TGTGCCAGCAGTTACTCGGGGGGCAGAGGGGATACGCAGTATTTT
size: .; length: 13; V: TRBV19; J: TRBJ2-3; D: .; CDR3: CASSMGFADTQYF; DNA: TGTGCCAGTAGTATGGGGTTTGCAGATACGCAGTATTTT
size: .; length: 16; V: TRBV18; J: TRBJ1-1; D: .; CDR3: CASSPPNHEGHTEAFF; DNA: TGTGCCAGCTCACCACCGAATCACGAGGGGCACACTGAAGCTTTCTTT
size: .; length: 14; V: TRBV7-9; J: TRBJ1-1; D: .; CDR3: CASSLFNGNTEAFF; DNA: TGTGCCAGCAGCTTATTCAACGGGAACACTGAAGCTTTCTTT
size: .; length: 16; V: TRBV5-1; J: TRBJ2-1; D: .; CDR3: CASSLAFAEGGNEQFF; DNA: TGCGCCAGCAGCTTGGCCTTTGCGGAGGGGGGCAATGAGCAGTTCTTC
size: .; length: 14; V: TRBV5-1; J: TRBJ2-1; D: TRBD2; CDR3: CASFGLGNYNEQFF; DNA: TGCGCCAGCTTCGGACTAGGTAACTACAATGAGCAGTTCTTC
size: .; length: 15; V: TRBV5-6; J: TRBJ1-5; D: .; CDR3: CASSLGPSGNQPQHF; DNA: TGTGCCAGCAGCTTGGGACCTTCCGGCAATCAGCCCCAGCATTTT
size: .; length: 15; V: TRBV11-2; J: TRBJ2-7; D: TRBD1; CDR3: CASSLLGQGLTGQYF; DNA: TGTGCCAGCAGCTTACTGGGACAGGGCCTAACTGGGCAGTACTTC
size: .; length: 16; V: TRBV5-1; J: TRBJ1-2; D: .; CDR3: CASSLSGGSANYGYTF; DNA: TGCGCCAGCAGCTTGTCGGGAGGGTCGGCTAACTATGGCTACACCTTC
size: .; length: 15; V: TRBV19; J: TRBJ1-2; D: .; CDR3: CASSLSPTAPYGYTF; DNA: TGTGCCAGTAGCCTCAGCCCGACAGCACCCTATGGCTACACCTTC
size: .; length: 14; V: TRBV6-6; J: TRBJ1-1; D: TRBD1; CDR3: CASSPQGVDTEAFF; DNA: TGTGCCAGCAGTCCACAGGGGGTTGACACTGAAGCTTTCTTT
size: .; length: 15; V: TRBV5-6; J: TRBJ2-2; D: TRBD2; CDR3: CASSAPSGRPGELFF; DNA: TGTGCCAGCAGCGCCCCTAGCGGGAGACCCGGGGAGCTGTTTTTT
size: .; length: 18; V: TRBV5-1; J: TRBJ2-5; D: TRBD1; CDR3: CASSYRDRGVSYQETQYF; DNA: TGCGCCAGCAGCTACCGGGACAGGGGTGTTTCGTACCAAGAGACCCAGTACTTC
size: .; length: 14; V: TRBV7-6; J: TRBJ2-1; D: .; CDR3: CASSLGVRDSEQFF; DNA: TGTGCCAGCAGCTTGGGAGTCAGGGATTCTGAGCAGTTCTTC
size: .; length: 12; V: TRBV19; J: TRBJ2-7; D: .; CDR3: CASSIPGLVKYF; DNA: TGTGCCAGTAGTATTCCCGGACTGGTGAAGTACTTC
size: .; length: 16; V: TRBV7-6; J: TRBJ1-5; D: .; CDR3: CASSLSLRGGNQPQHF; DNA: TGTGCCAGCAGCTTAAGCTTACGGGGCGGCAATCAGCCCCAGCATTTT
size: .; length: 15; V: TRBV4-1; J: TRBJ2-5; D: .; CDR3: CASSQLGLYQETQYF; DNA: TGCGCCAGCAGCCAATTGGGTTTATACCAAGAGACCCAGTACTTC
size: .; length: 16; V: TRBV7-9; J: TRBJ2-7; D: TRBD2; CDR3: CASSPPAGIRSYEQYF; DNA: TGTGCCAGCAGCCCCCCAGCGGGGATAAGGAGCTACGAGCAGTACTTC
size: .; length: 14; V: TRBV2; J: TRBJ2-5; D: TRBD2; CDR3: CASSDDGGGETQYF; DNA: TGTGCCAGCAGTGACGATGGGGGAGGGGAGACCCAGTACTTC
size: .; length: 11; V: TRBV20-1; J: TRBJ1-2; D: .; CDR3: CSGTRSYGYTF; DNA: TGCAGCGGGACTAGATCGTATGGCTACACCTTC
size: .; length: 15; V: TRBV18; J: TRBJ1-2; D: .; CDR3: CASSPAGASNYGYTF; DNA: TGTGCCAGCTCACCCGCAGGGGCTTCAAACTATGGCTACACCTTC
size: .; length: 14; V: TRBV19; J: TRBJ2-7; D: .; CDR3: CASSTRQVSDEQYF; DNA: TGTGCCAGTAGTACCCGACAGGTCAGTGACGAGCAGTACTTC
size: .; length: 18; V: TRBV25-1; J: TRBJ2-3; D: TRBD2; CDR3: CASAHTLLAGGLVDTQYF; DNA: TGTGCCAGCGCCCACACCTTACTAGCGGGAGGATTGGTGGATACGCAGTATTTT